The clone carrying this TCR beta chain turned up a few times. What it binds is unknown. The source of the sample is a study of cytomegalovirus exposure and HLA in healthy donors. As for the study in general: Earlier work reported 110 million or so unique TCR beta sequences from 150 million to 200 million T cells.

Researchers ran the PCR with 60 Vbeta and 13 Jbeta primers. TCRdb's copy holds only in-frame clones and misses some; the assay was immunoSEQ multiplex PCR. The sample contains roughly 200,000 clones, roughly 73% of which appear only once. J lost 5 bases, V lost 4 bases, and 8 bases had no gene match. The CDR3 spans 14 residues. Germline-derived CDR1 and CDR2 are SGHDT and YYEEEE. Study-level results: Available immune exposure information was restricted to CMV serostatus only.

The receptor was isolated from a woman aged 30 to 39 in good health and CMV-seropositive. The source material was PBMCs. V usage is TRBV5-6 and J usage is TRBJ2-7, with 8 bases matching TRBD1. The CDR3 sequence: CASSRRQGLHEQYF. The CDR3 DNA is TGTGCCAGCAGCCGTCGACAGGGGCTCCACGAGCAGTACTTC. Using reference TRBV5-6 and TRBJ2-7 for the parts outside the CDR3, the full variable domain is DAGVTQSPTHLIKTRGQQVTLRCSPKSGHDTVSWYQQALGQGPQFIFQYYEEEERQRGNFPDRFSGHQFPNYSSELNVNALLLGDSALYLCASSRRQGLHEQYFGPGTRLTVT.